This TCR beta chain was sequenced during a study of blood T cells in healthy people across ages. V was clipped by 4 bases and J by 1 base; unmatched bases: 13. The CDR3 has 17 amino acids. Germline CDR1 and CDR2: SGHNT and YYREEE (reference sequence). The second PCR ran roughly 6 to 11 cycles with a sample-barcoded 5' primer and J-beta primers. From the 5' RACE reads, TCRdb called clonotypes with MiXCR, one entry per CDR3 protein. The profile shows some 780,000 distinct CDR3 sequences, roughly three fifths of them singletons. Ten or more counts support this clonotype. The TCR was taken from a man aged 40-49 years in good health. The gene calls are TRBV5-4 and TRBJ2-5, with TRBD2 matching over 7 bases. The source material was blood. This CDR3 is CASSRRAGGGPQETQYF. The CDR3 DNA follows: TGTGCCAGCAGCCGTAGGGCAGGCGGGGGACCCCAAGAGACCCAGTACTTC.